These 7 T cell receptor beta chains were sequenced from one sample in a study of blood T cell repertoires in COVID-19. Using immunoSEQ multiplex PCR, the repertoire was profiled, and TCRdb retains in-frame clones only, with some absent. The repertoire consists of roughly 80,000 clones, with over 75% occurring once and the leading ten covering 9.9%. The sample was peripheral blood. Receptor source: a human donor in a cohort sampled during active COVID-19.

This clone has a handful of counts. The rearrangement joins TRBV7-2 to TRBJ2-3, with 11 nucleotides matching TRBD1. J lost 4 bases, V lost 1 base, and 4 bases had no gene match. Germline-derived CDR1 and CDR2 are SGHTA and FQGNSA. The CDR3 runs to 16 residues. The CDR3 sequence is CASSLGGQGVADTQYF. The CDR3 bases are TGTGCCAGCAGCTTAGGGGGACAGGGGGTTGCAGATACGCAGTATTTT.

CDR3 loop: CASSQDSGRVYGYTF. In DNA, the CDR3 is TGCGCCAGCAGCCAAGATTCGGGCAGGGTTTATGGCTACACCTTC. The chain employs TRBV4-3 and TRBJ1-2; D is perhaps TRBD1 (5 bases). Germline assignment: CDR1 LGHNA and CDR2 YSLEER. The CDR3 spans 15 residues. Trimming left V 0 bases short and J 5 bases short, with 13 bases between.

This clone was seen only a few times. The chain employs TRBV7-8 and TRBJ1-3; TRBD1 agrees at 8 bases. With 6 bases clipped from V and 4 bases from J, the junction kept 5 bases outside the gene matches. Germline lookup yields CDR1 SGHVS and CDR2 FQNEAQ. This CDR3 is built from 14 residues. Written as DNA, the CDR3 is TGTGCCAGCAGTCGGACAGGGTCAGGAAACACCATATATTTT. It translates to CASSRTGSGNTIYF.

The chain recombines TRBV9 with TRBJ1-1, with D perhaps TRBD1 (5 bases). The germline V gene has CDR1 SGDLS and CDR2 YYNGEE. V lost 0 bases to trimming and J lost 4 bases, with 10 bases between them. This CDR3 is built from 14 residues. Here the CDR3 DNA reads TGTGCCAGCAGCGTAGCTCTGGGGCCCACTGAAGCTTTCTTT. This encodes CASSVALGPTEAFF.

V is TRBV10-1 and J is TRBJ1-1; D may be TRBD1 (6 bases). Germline-derived CDR1 and CDR2 are WNHNN and SYGVQD (reference sequence). Trimming took 2 bases from V and 5 from J, leaving 15 bases between them. CDR3 length equals 15 residues. CDR3 loop: CASSEAGARGTEAFF. As DNA, the CDR3 is TGCGCCAGCAGTGAGGCGGGGGCGCGGGGGACTGAAGCTTTCTTT.

The V gene is TRBV5-4, the J gene TRBJ1-6; tentative D call: TRBD1 (5 bases). This CDR3 spans 14 amino acids. V was cut by 4 bases and J by 7 bases, with 12 bases left in between. Germline V gives CDR1 SGHNT, CDR2 YYREEE (reference sequence). The CDR3 region has the DNA TGTGCCAGCAGCCAGGGACTGATAAATTCACCCCTCCACTTT. This codes for CASSQGLINSPLHF.

The V gene is TRBV19, the J gene TRBJ1-4; D ambiguous. The length of the CDR3 is 17 residues. V was trimmed by 2 bases and J by 8 bases, leaving 21 bases between them. Per the germline V gene, CDR1 is LNHDA and CDR2 is SQIVND (reference sequence). The CDR3 is CASSIPAGRAGGEKLFF. CDR3 nucleotide sequence: TGTGCCAGTAGTATACCCGCCGGGAGGGCTGGTGGAGAAAAACTGTTTTTT.